This T cell receptor (beta chain) was documented in a study of OX40 agonist ivuxolimab in advanced cancers. Study summary: The patients received ivuxolimab by intravenous route every 2 weeks at 0.01 to 10 mg/kg.

CDR1 is SGHDN, CDR2 FVKESK, per germline. Trimming took off 1 base at V and 7 bases at J, with 16 bases between the two ends. The CDR3 sequence is 15 residues long. Clones were sequenced by immunoSEQ multiplex PCR, and TCRdb holds only the in-frame ones, with some missing. The sample lists around 100,000 clones, around nine tenths seen once, with approximately 0.16% in the top ten. The sequence derives from an adult with an advanced solid tumor such as melanoma, head and neck, liver or kidney cancer. Sample: CD4+ or CD8+ T cells sorted from blood, taken in a trial of the OX40 agonist ivuxolimab. V is TRBV14 and J is TRBJ1-1; perhaps TRBD1 as D (5 bases). In nucleotides, the CDR3 is TGTGCCAGCAGCCAAGCCCAGGGCGTTCGCGGTGAAGCTTTCTTT. It translates to CASSQAQGVRGEAFF.